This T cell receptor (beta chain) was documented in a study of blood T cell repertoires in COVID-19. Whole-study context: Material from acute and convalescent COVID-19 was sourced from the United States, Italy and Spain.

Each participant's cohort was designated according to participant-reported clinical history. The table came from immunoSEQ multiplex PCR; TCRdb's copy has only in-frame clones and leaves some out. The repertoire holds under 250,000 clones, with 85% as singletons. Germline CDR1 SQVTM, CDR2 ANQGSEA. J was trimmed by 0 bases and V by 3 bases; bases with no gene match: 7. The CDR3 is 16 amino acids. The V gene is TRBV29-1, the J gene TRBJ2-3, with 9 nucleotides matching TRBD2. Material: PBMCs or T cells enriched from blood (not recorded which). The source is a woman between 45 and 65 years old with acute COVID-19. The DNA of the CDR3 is TGCAGCGTTGACGGCGGGGGGGCCGGGAGCACAGATACGCAGTATTTT. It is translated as CSVDGGGAGSTDTQYF.